This entry concerns a single T cell receptor (beta chain). The record originates from a study of sequential checkpoint blockade in melanoma. For the study at large: Patients were randomized 1:1 to nivolumab-then-ipilimumab or ipilimumab-then-nivolumab first-line. Each arm's sequence ended with maintenance nivolumab.

This CDR3 comprises 14 residues. V lost 6 bases, J lost 3 bases, and 12 bases lay in between. Germline CDR1 reads SNHLY; CDR2 reads FYNNEI. Only in-frame clones appear in the TCRdb table, and some are missing; sequencing was by immunoSEQ multiplex PCR. The sample consists of about 28,000 clones, 60% to 85% of them appearing once. Treatment: randomized to nivolumab then ipilimumab (arm A) or the reverse (arm B). Patients had received no earlier DNA-damaging chemotherapy. Sorted cells were live CD3+CD8+, lacking CD19 and CD56, from PBMCs. This specimen was CD8+ T cells sorted from blood (inferred from file names), taken from a patient given nivolumab and ipilimumab in sequence. The chain uses TRBV2 and TRBJ2-1; no firm D call. The clonotype comes from a human donor with melanoma. The CDR3, as DNA: TGTGCCAGCAGCCCCCCGGTGAGCTACAATGAGCAGTTCTTC. As protein: CASSPPVSYNEQFF. Using reference TRBV2 and TRBJ2-1 for the parts outside the CDR3, the full variable domain is EPEVTQTPSHQVTQMGQEVILRCVPISNHLYFYWYRQILGQKVEFLVSFYNNEISEKSEIFDDQFSVERPDGSNFTLKIRSTKLEDSAMYFCASSPPVSYNEQFFGPGTRLTVL.